The present TCR beta chain was sequenced within a study of OX40 agonist ivuxolimab in advanced cancers. With baseline, cycle 4 day 1, and cycle 7 day 1 as timepoints, blood was sampled. Germline trimming cut 11 bases from V and 5 bases from J; bases unmatched to any gene: 2. The germline gives CDR1 SEHNR, CDR2 FQNEAQ (reference sequence). The CDR3 is 13 residues long. Method: immunoSEQ multiplex PCR; TCRdb's copy keeps in-frame clones and lacks some. This sample has some 100,000 clones, with 90% found just once. The study's findings and limits: Compared with CD4+, CD8+ T cells on average had more expanded clones. Blood T cells, both CD4+ and CD8+, expanded clonally by week 6 at 0.1 to 3.0 mg/kg.

In regard to this clone: Its antigen is not identified.

The rearrangement uses TRBV7-9 and TRBJ2-2; 13 bases map to TRBD2. The source of this sequence is an adult with an advanced solid tumor such as melanoma, head and neck, liver or kidney cancer. Sequencing was performed on CD4+ or CD8+ T cells sorted from blood, taken in a trial of the OX40 agonist ivuxolimab. The CDR3 protein is CARGLAGTGELFF. The CDR3 DNA is TGTGCCCGGGGACTAGCGGGAACCGGGGAGCTGTTTTTT.